One and the same sample provided the 30 T cell receptor beta chains below, sequenced in a study of T cell changes during pregnancy in multiple sclerosis (dated by TCRdb to between 2017 and 2020). The library was produced with the immunoSEQ multiplex PCR assay. Sourced from immuneACCESS, this table was stored by TCRdb with only in-frame sequences that have V and J called. A share of the clones is absent; for the studies checked, an unresolved V gene accounts for under half, and the remainder has no known explanation. The sample includes 91,000 or so clones, with 85% to 95% observed a single time. The ten largest clones add up to about 2% of the sample. The sequencing here drew on peripheral blood, taken after pregnancy. The receptors here all came from a female donor with multiple sclerosis, enrolled in a pregnancy study.

The chain is built from TRBV5-6 and TRBJ2-7, with D unclear. The V gene lost 4 bases and the J gene lost 2 bases, with 10 bases spanning the gap. The CDR3 covers 13 residues. Germline V gene data show CDR1 as SGHDT and CDR2 as YYEEEE. CDR3 bases: TGTGCCAGCAGCCGAACAGCAACCTACGAGCAGTACTTC. Protein product: CASSRTATYEQYF.

V usage is TRBV6-5 and J usage is TRBJ1-5, with TRBD1 matching 8 bases. V dropped 6 bases and J dropped 4; count of bases not matched to a gene: 5. Germline CDR1 and CDR2: MNHEY and SVGAGI. This CDR3 is 14 amino acids long. The CDR3 loop reads CASRETGANQPQHF. The CDR3 bases are TGTGCCAGCAGAGAGACAGGGGCGAATCAGCCCCAGCATTTT.

The gene calls are TRBV30 and TRBJ2-7; D is unclear. The CDR3 is 15 residues long. CDR1 is GTSNPN and CDR2 is SVGIG in the germline V gene (reference sequence). Trimming cost V 4 bases and J 2 bases, with 18 bases left between them. CDR3 DNA sequence: TGTGCCTGGAACGAACTCACTACATCAACCTACGAGCAGTACTTC. It codes for CAWNELTTSTYEQYF.

V and J are TRBV2 and TRBJ1-1, with 11 bases matching TRBD1. V gave up 7 bases and J gave up 6 bases; unmatched junction bases: 16. CDR3 size: 17 residues. Germline-derived CDR1 and CDR2 are SNHLY and FYNNEI. CDR3 in DNA: TGTGCCAGCACTCCTCGGGGGATAGGACAGGGGGCCTCTGAAGCTTTCTTT. Its protein is CASTPRGIGQGASEAFF.

The gene calls are TRBV6-5 and TRBJ1-5; D might be TRBD1 (6 bases). The V gene lost 5 bases and the J gene lost 9 bases, with 14 bases spanning the gap. Per the germline V gene, CDR1 is MNHEY and CDR2 is SVGAGI. CDR3 size: 13 residues. The CDR3 sequence: CASSPQGKGPQHF. Here the CDR3 DNA reads TGTGCCAGCAGTCCCCAGGGGAAGGGGCCCCAGCATTTT.

The V call is TRBV6-5, the J call TRBJ2-5; maybe TRBD1 (6 bases). This CDR3 spans 14 amino acids. Germline V gene sequence: CDR1 MNHEY, CDR2 SVGAGI. V lost 5 bases to trimming and J lost 3 bases, with 13 bases between them. The CDR3 region is CASSVQGTKETQYF. In nucleotides, the CDR3 is TGTGCCAGCAGTGTGCAGGGGACGAAAGAGACCCAGTACTTC.

The V and J genes are TRBV18 and TRBJ2-1, with 8 nucleotides matching TRBD1. CDR3 length equals 17 residues. Germline CDR1 is KGHSH and CDR2 is LQKENI. J gave up 8 bases and V 3 bases, and 15 bases lay outside the gene matches. The CDR3 coding sequence is TGTGCCAGCTCACCTCCGGGACAGGAAGACCCCTCGGATGAGCAGTTCTTC. This sequence encodes CASSPPGQEDPSDEQFF.

The chain is built from TRBV30 and TRBJ2-7; 8 positions agree with TRBD1. The CDR3 has 12 amino acids. Trimming removed 5 bases from V and 3 bases from J; junction bases left unmatched: 3. CDR1 and CDR2 (germline): GTSNPN, SVGIG (reference sequence). CDR3 in DNA: TGTGCCTGGGCCGGACAGGGCTACGAGCAGTACTTC. Protein: CAWAGQGYEQYF.

The gene calls are TRBV7-2 and TRBJ2-7; TRBD2 agrees at 10 bases. Germline lookup yields CDR1 SGHTA and CDR2 FQGNSA. This CDR3 has 16 residues. Germline trimming cut 0 bases from V and 2 bases from J; bases unmatched to any gene: 4. Written as DNA, the CDR3 is TGTGCCAGCAGCTTAGCTAGCGGGGGGATCCCCTACGAGCAGTACTTC. It yields the protein CASSLASGGIPYEQYF. Filled out from reference TRBV7-2 and TRBJ2-7, the complete variable domain reads GAGVSQSPSNKVTEKGKDVELRCDPISGHTALYWYRQSLGQGLEFLIYFQGNSAPDKSGLPSDRFSAERTGGSVSTLTIQRTQQEDSAVYLCASSLASGGIPYEQYFGPGTRLTVT.

As concerns this clone: Additional DNA sequences in this sample encode the identical CDR3. This rearrangement joins TRBV19 to TRBJ2-7; 10 bases are a match to TRBD2. Germline V gene data show CDR1 as LNHDA and CDR2 as SQIVND (reference sequence). The CDR3 consists of 16 residues. V lost 0 bases to trimming and J lost 2 bases; unmatched junction nucleotides: 4. CDR3 protein: CASSIDLAGETYEQYF. The CDR3 DNA sequence: TGTGCCAGTAGTATAGACCTAGCGGGGGAGACCTACGAGCAGTACTTC.

The chain is built from TRBV30 and TRBJ1-2; no clear D gene. The CDR3 extends over 11 amino acids. Germline V lookup: CDR1 GTSNPN, CDR2 SVGIG (reference sequence). V lost 4 bases and J lost 2, with 5 bases in between. CDR3 amino acids: CAWTLNYGYTF. The CDR3 DNA reads TGTGCCTGGACCCTAAACTATGGCTACACCTTC.

Worth noting for this clone: At the DNA level, this CDR3 is encoded by other sequences in the same sample as well. The gene calls are TRBV14 and TRBJ2-2, with 8 positions matching TRBD1. The CDR3 covers 14 residues. Germline V gene data show CDR1 as SGHDN and CDR2 as FVKESK. V was clipped by 4 bases and J by 5 bases; unmatched bases: 3. The CDR3 here is CASSRQGLTGELFF. CDR3 DNA sequence: TGTGCCAGCAGCCGACAGGGGTTGACCGGGGAGCTGTTTTTT.

The gene calls are TRBV28 and TRBJ2-1; 11 bases are a match to TRBD2. The CDR3 contains 17 residues. In germline, CDR1 is MDHEN, CDR2 SYDVKM. With V trimmed by 5 bases and J by 3 bases, 9 bases remained unmatched. CDR3 loop: CASSPLGGTSGYNEQFF. The CDR3 region has the DNA TGTGCCAGCAGTCCCCTCGGCGGGACTAGCGGCTACAATGAGCAGTTCTTC.

In its sample, this clone was seen once. This chain connects TRBV19 to TRBJ2-5, with TRBD1 matching 7 bases. V lost 9 bases, J lost 4 bases, and 2 bases stayed unmatched. CDR3 length equals 11 residues. Germline V lookup: CDR1 LNHDA, CDR2 SQIVND (reference sequence). The chain's CDR3 is CASRDRETQYF. In nucleotides, the CDR3 is TGTGCCAGCCGGGACAGAGAGACCCAGTACTTC.

The gene calls are TRBV27 and TRBJ2-3; TRBD2 might be the D (5 bases). This CDR3 has 14 residues. Germline values: CDR1 MNHEY, CDR2 SMNVEV (reference sequence). V was shortened by 0 bases and J by 6 bases, with 10 bases between the two germline ends. CDR3 region: CASSLSGVPDTQYF. The CDR3 coding sequence is TGTGCCAGCAGTTTATCGGGAGTTCCCGATACGCAGTATTTT.

The chain is built from TRBV5-8 and TRBJ2-7; 7 bases line up with TRBD1. CDR3 size: 14 residues. V gave up 2 bases and J gave up 4 bases; unmatched junction bases: 6. The germline CDR1 and CDR2 sequences are SGHTS and YDEGEE. The CDR3 here is CASSFQGGPYEQYF. The CDR3 DNA follows: TGTGCCAGCAGCTTTCAAGGGGGCCCGTACGAGCAGTACTTC.

This rearrangement joins TRBV5-1 to TRBJ2-1; unclear D gene. Trimming cost V 1 base and J 5 bases, with 13 bases left between them. CDR1 SGHRS and CDR2 YFSETQ come from the germline V gene. The CDR3 totals 15 residues. This CDR3 reads CASSLIRPGHNEQFF. CDR3 bases: TGCGCCAGCAGCTTGATCCGACCAGGCCACAATGAGCAGTTCTTC.

J is TRBJ1-2 and V is TRBV9, with D hard to call. Trimming left V 0 bases short and J 4 bases short, with 10 bases between. CDR1 and CDR2 from the germline V gene are SGDLS and YYNGEE. This CDR3 is built from 14 residues. The CDR3 nucleotides read TGTGCCAGCAGCGTAGAACGGGATTTCTATGGCTACACCTTC. Its protein is CASSVERDFYGYTF.

The chain carries TRBV7-2 and TRBJ1-6; D gene unclear. Trimming stripped 1 base from V and 7 bases from J, with 8 bases between. The CDR3 spans 14 residues. CDR1 is SGHTA and CDR2 is FQGNSA in the germline V gene. This CDR3 is CASSLVNGNSPLHF. CDR3 bases: TGTGCCAGCAGCTTAGTCAACGGGAATTCACCCCTCCACTTT. The complete variable domain, with remaining parts taken from reference TRBV7-2 and TRBJ1-6, reads GAGVSQSPSNKVTEKGKDVELRCDPISGHTALYWYRQSLGQGLEFLIYFQGNSAPDKSGLPSDRFSAERTGGSVSTLTIQRTQQEDSAVYLCASSLVNGNSPLHFGNGTRLTVT.

The chain joins TRBV6-5 to TRBJ2-7; 9 nucleotides agree with TRBD2. The V gene's germline CDR1 is MNHEY and CDR2 SVGAGI. This CDR3 contains 15 residues. The V gene end was trimmed by 6 bases and the J gene end by 0 bases; junction bases not matched to a gene: 6. The CDR3 sequence is CASSRTSASSYEQYF. The CDR3 DNA reads TGTGCCAGCAGCCGGACTAGCGCTTCCTCCTACGAGCAGTACTTC.

This clone was seen a single time. J is TRBJ1-6 and V is TRBV30; 9 bases fit TRBD1. Per germline, CDR1 GTSNPN and CDR2 SVGIG (reference sequence). V was pared by 5 bases and J by 9 bases, with 8 bases of the junction left unmatched. This CDR3 is 14 amino acids long. The DNA for the CDR3 is TGTGCCTGGCGGCCGGGACAGGGAGCTTCACCCCTCCACTTT. This sequence encodes CAWRPGQGASPLHF.

The V gene is TRBV9, the J gene TRBJ1-2, with D uncertain. Germline loops: CDR1 SGDLS, CDR2 YYNGEE. With 6 bases removed from V and 3 bases from J, the gap between germline ends came to 18 bases. The CDR3 is 15 residues long. The CDR3, as DNA: TGTGCCAGCACCGAGGGAAAGGGCGCGGACTATGGCTACACCTTC. Its translation is CASTEGKGADYGYTF.

The CDR3 loop reads CASSEVEVAGPYEQYF. CDR3 nucleotides: TGTGCCAGCAGTGAAGTTGAGGTAGCGGGGCCCTACGAGCAGTACTTC. The chain couples TRBV6-1 to TRBJ2-7, with TRBD2 identical over 8 bases. The ends lost 1 base at V and 2 bases at J; junction bases unmatched: 7. Per the germline V gene, CDR1 is MNHNS and CDR2 is SASEGT. The CDR3 consists of 16 residues.

This sequence joins TRBV7-9 and TRBJ1-4; no firm D call. This CDR3 is built from 16 residues. V was shortened by 1 base and J by 5 bases, with 14 bases between the two germline ends. Germline CDR1 is SEHNR and CDR2 is FQNEAQ (reference sequence). CDR3 bases: TGTGCCAGCAGCTTAGGGTCCTCTGGCGGCAATGAAAAACTGTTTTTT. The encoded protein is CASSLGSSGGNEKLFF. Variable domain in full (rest from reference TRBV7-9 and TRBJ1-4): DTGVSQNPRHKITKRGQNVTFRCDPISEHNRLYWYRQTLGQGPEFLTYFQNEAQLEKSRLLSDRFSAERPKGSFSTLEIQRTEQGDSAMYLCASSLGSSGGNEKLFFGSGTQLSVL.

The J gene is TRBJ2-2, the V gene TRBV27, with D possibly being TRBD1 (6 bases). The CDR3 runs 16 residues. The V gene lost 2 bases and the J gene lost 1 base, with 11 bases spanning the gap. In germline, CDR1 is MNHEY, CDR2 SMNVEV (reference sequence). In DNA form, the CDR3 reads TGTGCCAGCAGTTTAGGACAGAGCTGGAACACCGGGGAGCTGTTTTTT. Translated: CASSLGQSWNTGELFF.

V and J are TRBV18 and TRBJ2-7; 9 bases are shared with TRBD2. CDR1 and CDR2 from the germline V gene are KGHSH and LQKENI. The CDR3 consists of 15 residues. V trimming: 3 bases; J trimming: 5 bases; junction bases outside the gene matches: 8. The chain's CDR3 is CASSPNSGRVNEQYF. CDR3 DNA: TGTGCCAGCTCACCTAATAGCGGGAGAGTCAACGAGCAGTACTTC.

The chain links TRBV12-5 to TRBJ2-5; D is ambiguous. V was trimmed by 2 bases and J by 2 bases, leaving 6 bases between them. From germline, CDR1 is LGHNT and CDR2 FRNRAP. The CDR3 has 13 residues. CDR3 sequence: CASGLNFQETQYF. DNA for the CDR3: TGTGCTAGTGGTTTGAACTTTCAAGAGACCCAGTACTTC.

The chain recombines TRBV7-2 with TRBJ2-2; 10 nucleotides agree with TRBD1. This CDR3 comprises 15 residues. The germline V gene has CDR1 SGHTA and CDR2 FQGNSA. The ends lost 5 bases at V and 4 bases at J; junction bases unmatched: 4. The CDR3 DNA reads as TGTGCCAGCAGCCCCCGGACAGGGGGCACCGGGGAGCTGTTTTTT. Its translation: CASSPRTGGTGELFF.

V gene TRBV11-2 combines with J gene TRBJ2-1; D may be TRBD1 (5 bases). Germline-derived CDR1 and CDR2 are SGHAT and FQNNGV. The CDR3 is 17 amino acids. Trimming left V 4 bases short and J 0 bases short, with 16 bases between. The CDR3 DNA is TGTGCCAGCAGCTCCCCCGGTAATCAGGGCTCCTACAATGAGCAGTTCTTC. Amino acid sequence: CASSSPGNQGSYNEQFF.

The gene calls are TRBV9 and TRBJ1-1; D gene uncertain. CDR1 is SGDLS and CDR2 is YYNGEE in the germline V gene. Trimming took off 0 bases at V and 1 base at J, with 4 bases between the two ends. The CDR3 has 13 amino acids. Written as DNA, the CDR3 is TGTGCCAGCAGCGTAGAAGCGAACACTGAAGCTTTCTTT. Its protein is CASSVEANTEAFF.